The rows below give T cell receptor beta chains drawn from one sample of a study of blood T cell repertoires in COVID-19. Generated by immunoSEQ multiplex PCR, the TCRdb table keeps only in-frame clones and is missing some. This sample has roughly 250,000 clones, with approximately 80% found just once. Input material: peripheral blood. The receptors here all came from a woman aged 80 or older with acute or convalescent COVID-19. Both conserved end residues are part of each CDR3. D genes are given only for firm matches. Size values are once, few and many counts, or a class for expanded clones, and some rows have none.

d_call,j_call,cdr3_length,v_call,clone_size,cdr3_nt,cdr3_aa
-,TRBJ1-5,16,TRBV10-2,-,TGCGCCAGCAGTGAGGTAGGGAGTTATAGCAATCAGCCCCAGCATTTT,CASSEVGSYSNQPQHF
TRBD2,TRBJ2-3,14,TRBV29-1,-,TGCAGCGTTCTCAACCCGGGACTAGCGGATACGCAGTATTTT,CSVLNPGLADTQYF
TRBD1,TRBJ1-3,18,TRBV28,-,TGTGCCAGCAACCCTCAGAGGGCAGGGGGCATCTCTGGAAACACCATATATTTT,CASNPQRAGGISGNTIYF
TRBD2,TRBJ2-7,16,TRBV7-2,-,TGTGCCAGCAGCCTGACTAGCGGGAGAAGGACCTACGAGCAGTACTTC,CASSLTSGRRTYEQYF
TRBD1,TRBJ2-3,16,TRBV27,-,TGTGCCAGCAGTTTTTTGGGACAGGGTAGCACAGATACGCAGTATTTT,CASSFLGQGSTDTQYF
-,TRBJ2-5,16,TRBV14,-,TGTGCCAGCAGCCCCTTGGGGGGGCAGTACCAAGAGACCCAGTACTTC,CASSPLGGQYQETQYF
TRBD2,TRBJ2-5,19,TRBV4-3,-,TGCGCCAGCAGCCAAGATAGTCGTAGGACTAGCGGCTTCCAAGAGACCCAGTACTTC,CASSQDSRRTSGFQETQYF
-,TRBJ1-1,15,TRBV19,-,TGTGCCAGTAGTATAGGAATCCGCATAGGGGGTGAAGCTTTCTTT,CASSIGIRIGGEAFF
TRBD1,TRBJ2-5,15,TRBV6-5,-,TGTGCCAGCCTAAGAAGGGACAGGGGGCAAGAGACCCAGTACTTC,CASLRRDRGQETQYF
TRBD1,TRBJ2-1,18,TRBV6-2/TRBV6-3,-,TGTGCCAGCAGTAAACACCTGACAGGGGGCAAGAATTACAATGAGCAGTTCTTC,CASSKHLTGGKNYNEQFF
-,TRBJ1-1,13,TRBV21-1,few,TGTGCCAGCAGCAAAGCGGGGGGGCCCCAAGCTTTCTTT,CASSKAGGPQAFF
-,TRBJ1-1,15,TRBV7-9,-,TGTGCCAGCGGGCCGGCTGGGGCTTCAAACACTGAAGCTTTCTTT,CASGPAGASNTEAFF
TRBD2,TRBJ2-7,15,TRBV3-1/TRBV3-2,-,TGTGCCAGCAGCCAATCCAGCGGGAGGGTCAAAGAGCAGTACTTC,CASSQSSGRVKEQYF
TRBD1,TRBJ1-3,15,TRBV3-1/TRBV3-2,-,TGTGCCAGCAAAGTGGGGACAGGGGGCGAAAACACCATATATTTT,CASKVGTGGENTIYF
-,TRBJ1-4,15,TRBV28,once,TGTGCCAGCAGCTTCCCCAGAACGTTTAATGAAAAACTGTTTTTT,CASSFPRTFNEKLFF
TRBD1,TRBJ1-2,15,TRBV19,-,TGTGCCAGTAGTCCGCGGGACAGGGGGCGCGAAGGCTACACCTTC,CASSPRDRGREGYTF
TRBD1,TRBJ1-2,14,TRBV18,few,TGTGCCAGCTCACCAGGGACAGCTAACTATGGCTACACCTTC,CASSPGTANYGYTF
TRBD1,TRBJ2-1,14,TRBV28,-,TGTGCCAGCAGTTTAGGCGCGGGACAGGTTTCTAAGTTCTTC,CASSLGAGQVSKFF
TRBD2,TRBJ2-3,14,TRBV7-3,once,TGTGCCAGCAGCTTCGCCGGGGGGGCGAATACGCAGTATTTT,CASSFAGGANTQYF
TRBD2,TRBJ2-5,16,TRBV7-9,-,TGTGCCAGCAGCGCGGGACTAGCGGGTTTCCAAGAGACCCAGTACTTC,CASSAGLAGFQETQYF
TRBD2,TRBJ2-5,18,TRBV4-3,-,TGCGCCAGCAGCCTGCTGCCGGGGAGCGGGGGGTACCAAGAGACCCAGTACTTC,CASSLLPGSGGYQETQYF
TRBD2,TRBJ2-7,16,TRBV11-2,-,TGTGCCAGCAGCCGAGTTATAGGACTAGCGGGGGTTCAGCAGTACTTC,CASSRVIGLAGVQQYF
TRBD2,TRBJ2-2,14,TRBV7-2,-,TGTGCCAGCAGCCTGACTAGCGGGACCGGGGAGCTGTTTTTT,CASSLTSGTGELFF
TRBD2,TRBJ2-1,14,TRBV7-8,-,TGTGCCAGCAGCGGGACTAGCGGAGGTAATGAGCAGTTCTTC,CASSGTSGGNEQFF
TRBD2,TRBJ2-1,17,TRBV24-1,-,TGTGCCACCAGTGAAAAAGGGACTAGGCCCCCCTACAATGAGCAGTTCTTC,CATSEKGTRPPYNEQFF
-,TRBJ2-1,14,TRBV11-2,-,TGTGCCAGCAGCCCCGGGACTTCTTACAATGAGCAGTTCTTC,CASSPGTSYNEQFF
-,TRBJ1-4,15,TRBV7-9,-,TGTGCCAGCAGCTTAGCGGCCGGGACTAATGAAAAACTGTTTTTT,CASSLAAGTNEKLFF
-,TRBJ1-1,13,TRBV10-3,-,TGTGCCATCAGTCAGAGTGCGGACAGCAAGGCTTTCTTT,CAISQSADSKAFF
-,TRBJ1-2,16,TRBV19,few,TGTGCCAGTAGTACCAGAACTACAGGGCCACCCTATGGCTACACCTTC,CASSTRTTGPPYGYTF
TRBD1,TRBJ1-2,14,TRBV6-5,-,TGTGCCAGCAGTTCACCTTACAGGGGCAATGGCTACACCTTC,CASSSPYRGNGYTF
-,TRBJ1-5,13,TRBV20-1,-,TGCAGTGCTAGTAACTTCCCCGGTTCGCCCCAGCATTTT,CSASNFPGSPQHF
TRBD1,TRBJ1-4,17,TRBV19,-,TGTGCCAGTAGCGCCGAGCTATGGACAGGGGGTTTTGAAAAACTGTTTTTT,CASSAELWTGGFEKLFF